Listed here are 27 T cell receptor beta chains from one sample, sequenced in a study of T cell responses to AZD1222 COVID-19 vaccine. Measured with immunoSEQ multiplex PCR; TCRdb has only the in-frame clones, and not every one. The sample lists over 100,000 clones, about nine tenths occurring once. Here the sequenced sample was peripheral blood, taken on day 0 of AZD1222 vaccination. The receptors come from an adult in good health.

The chain joins TRBV19 to TRBJ1-5; D perhaps matches TRBD1 (6 bases). V lost 10 bases and J 7 bases, leaving 8 bases between the germline ends. CDR1 is LNHDA and CDR2 is SQIVND in the germline V gene (reference sequence). The CDR3 runs to 10 residues. The CDR3 region has the DNA TGTGCCACCGGGGGCCAGCCCCAGCATTTT. Protein product: CATGGQPQHF.

The gene calls are TRBV4-1 and TRBJ2-7; 8 bases are a match to TRBD2. Per the germline V gene, CDR1 is MGHRA and CDR2 is YSYEKL. The CDR3 totals 14 residues. Germline trimming cut 7 bases from V and 2 bases from J; bases unmatched to any gene: 7. The chain's CDR3 is CASKPSGGAYEQYF. Written as DNA, the CDR3 is TGCGCCAGCAAGCCGAGCGGGGGAGCCTACGAGCAGTACTTC.

This chain joins TRBV19 and TRBJ1-2; possible D gene TRBD1, 6 bases. CDR1 is LNHDA, CDR2 SQIVND, per germline (reference sequence). This CDR3 region has 16 residues. V was pared by 3 bases and J by 5 bases, with 19 bases between. The CDR3 DNA is TGTGCCAGTAGTATTGATCTATCCCGAACAGGGTATGGCTACACCTTC. Translated, it gives CASSIDLSRTGYGYTF.

V and J are TRBV5-1 and TRBJ2-5; the match to TRBD1 covers 11 bases. The CDR3 has 19 residues. Germline values: CDR1 SGHRS, CDR2 YFSETQ. Trimming cost V 0 bases and J 5 bases; bases outside gene matches: 15. The CDR3 is CASSLVGQGVNRVRETQYF. CDR3 bases: TGCGCCAGCAGCTTGGTGGGACAGGGGGTGAATCGAGTCCGGGAGACCCAGTACTTC.

The chain carries TRBV7-2 and TRBJ1-1; 8 bases agree with TRBD1. Unmatched junction bases numbered 6, after V lost 5 bases and J lost 4 bases. Germline V gives CDR1 SGHTA, CDR2 FQGNSA. CDR3 length: 14 residues. CDR3 bases: TGTGCCAGCAGCACCAGGGGGCAGGGCACTGAAGCTTTCTTT. This codes for CASSTRGQGTEAFF. Drawing the rest from reference TRBV7-2 and TRBJ1-1, the complete variable domain is GAGVSQSPSNKVTEKGKDVELRCDPISGHTALYWYRQSLGQGLEFLIYFQGNSAPDKSGLPSDRFSAERTGGSVSTLTIQRTQQEDSAVYLCASSTRGQGTEAFFGQGTRLTVV.

The rearrangement links TRBV18 to TRBJ2-3; D may be TRBD1 (5 bases). This CDR3 has 17 amino acids. The germline V and J ends were trimmed by 2 bases and 3 bases, with 18 bases remaining between them. Per the germline V gene, CDR1 is KGHSH and CDR2 is LQKENI. The CDR3 here is CASSPSLPGHPTDTQYF. DNA of the CDR3: TGTGCCAGCTCACCAAGTTTACCCGGACACCCTACAGATACGCAGTATTTT.

Written as DNA, the CDR3 is TGTGCCAGCAGTTACTCGAAGGTGACGGGCGGAGGCTACACCTTC. Protein sequence: CASSYSKVTGGGYTF. The V call is TRBV6-5, the J call TRBJ1-2, with no clear D. The CDR3 has 15 residues. V lost 0 bases to trimming and J lost 8 bases, with 16 bases between them. The V gene's germline CDR1 is MNHEY and CDR2 SVGAGI.

The chain carries TRBV27 and TRBJ2-5; 7 bases fit TRBD1. J gave up 4 bases and V 6 bases, and 8 bases lay outside the gene matches. The CDR3 extends over 14 amino acids. Germline values: CDR1 MNHEY, CDR2 SMNVEV (reference sequence). In DNA, the CDR3 is TGTGCCAGCAGCCCTCGAGGGGGCGGAGAGACCCAGTACTTC. This encodes CASSPRGGGETQYF.

This sequence joins TRBV4-3 and TRBJ2-3; TRBD2 aligns across 10 bases. CDR3 length: 19 residues. The trim removed 0 bases at V and 3 bases at J, leaving 12 bases unmatched. Germline loops: CDR1 LGHNA, CDR2 YSLEER. CDR3 amino acids: CASSQDWYSGGALTDTQYF. CDR3 sequence (DNA): TGCGCCAGCAGCCAAGATTGGTACAGCGGGGGGGCGTTAACAGATACGCAGTATTTT.

The chain couples TRBV11-2 to TRBJ2-1; TRBD2 matches at 9 bases. Germline V CDR1 and CDR2: SGHAT, FQNNGV. With V trimmed by 3 bases and J by 3 bases, 12 bases remained unmatched. CDR3 length: 18 amino acids. CDR3 bases: TGTGCCAGCAGCTTCTACTTCCCGACTAGCGGAAACTACAATGAGCAGTTCTTC. It specifies CASSFYFPTSGNYNEQFF.

The chain combines TRBV11-1 with TRBJ2-2; TRBD1 aligns across 9 bases. The CDR3 loop spans 14 amino acids. Germline CDR1 is SGHAT and CDR2 is FQDESV (reference sequence). J gave up 7 bases and V 5 bases, and 5 bases lay outside the gene matches. CDR3 DNA sequence: TGTGCCAGCAGCCAGGACAGGGGTGGCGGGGAGCTGTTTTTT. Its protein product is CASSQDRGGGELFF. Together with reference TRBV11-1 and TRBJ2-2, the CDR3 gives the full variable domain: EAEVAQSPRYKITEKSQAVAFWCDPISGHATLYWYRQILGQGPELLVQFQDESVVDDSQLPKDRFSAERLKGVDSTLKIQPAELGDSAMYLCASSQDRGGGELFFGEGSRLTVL.

This chain links TRBV11-2 with TRBJ1-4; D is undetermined. V dropped 0 bases and J dropped 1 base, with 6 bases sitting between them. CDR1 and CDR2 (germline): SGHAT, FQNNGV. The length of the CDR3 is 15 residues. The CDR3 loop reads CASSLDVGTNEKLFF. CDR3 sequence (DNA): TGTGCCAGCAGCTTAGATGTGGGAACTAATGAAAAACTGTTTTTT.

The chain couples TRBV29-1 to TRBJ1-3, with D unresolved. V was trimmed by 4 bases and J by 2 bases, leaving 9 bases between them. CDR1 and CDR2 (germline): SQVTM, ANQGSEA. This CDR3 contains 13 residues. The CDR3 protein is CSVGLEAGNTIYF. The CDR3 DNA follows: TGCAGCGTTGGTCTGGAAGCTGGAAACACCATATATTTT.

The chain couples TRBV24-1 to TRBJ2-1, with D maybe TRBD2 (5 bases). CDR3 length: 13 residues. Germline CDR1 KGHDR, CDR2 SFDVKD. Trimming cost V 4 bases and J 6 bases, with 9 bases left between them. Written as DNA, the CDR3 is TGTGCCACCAGTGACCCTACTAGCAATGAGCAGTTCTTC. Translating it yields CATSDPTSNEQFF.

Concerning this clone itself: Other DNA sequences in the sample encode the same CDR3. The CDR3 DNA reads TGTGCCAGCAGTGAGACAGGGTTAAACACCGGGGAGCTGTTTTTT. This translates into CASSETGLNTGELFF. The chain carries TRBV2 and TRBJ2-2; 7 positions agree with TRBD1. The CDR3 loop spans 15 amino acids. Trimming cost V 3 bases and J 2 bases; bases outside gene matches: 3. The germline V gene encodes CDR1 SNHLY and CDR2 FYNNEI. Variable domain in full (rest from reference TRBV2 and TRBJ2-2): EPEVTQTPSHQVTQMGQEVILRCVPISNHLYFYWYRQILGQKVEFLVSFYNNEISEKSEIFDDQFSVERPDGSNFTLKIRSTKLEDSAMYFCASSETGLNTGELFFGEGSRLTVL.

The chain joins TRBV5-5 to TRBJ2-1, with D possibly TRBD1 on 5 matching bases. This CDR3 is 15 amino acids long. Trimming removed 1 base from V and 4 bases from J, with 12 bases in between. Germline-derived CDR1 and CDR2 are SGHKS and YYEKEE (reference sequence). CDR3: CASSLTGSYYNEQFF. Here the CDR3 DNA reads TGTGCCAGCAGCTTGACAGGCTCCTATTACAATGAGCAGTTCTTC. The variable domain in full, with the rest retrieved from reference TRBV5-5 and TRBJ2-1, is DAGVTQSPTHLIKTRGQQVTLRCSPISGHKSVSWYQQVLGQGPQFIFQYYEKEERGRGNFPDRFSARQFPNYSSELNVNALLLGDSALYLCASSLTGSYYNEQFFGPGTRLTVL.

This chain uses TRBV30 with TRBJ2-2, with 7 nucleotides matching TRBD2. CDR1 is GTSNPN, CDR2 SVGIG, per germline (reference sequence). The CDR3 runs 16 residues. V trimming: 0 bases; J trimming: 6 bases; junction bases outside the gene matches: 10. CDR3 residues: CAWSVLLGRGPGELFF. CDR3 coding DNA: TGTGCCTGGAGTGTACTCCTTGGGAGGGGCCCCGGGGAGCTGTTTTTT.

DNA of the CDR3: TGTGCCAGCAGTACAGGGTTGGACTATGGCTACACCTTC. As protein: CASSTGLDYGYTF. The chain employs TRBV28 and TRBJ1-2, with TRBD1 as a possible D gene (6 bases). CDR3 length: 13 amino acids. V was cut by 5 bases and J by 3 bases, with 10 bases left in between. CDR1 and CDR2 from the germline V gene are MDHEN and SYDVKM.

The V call is TRBV29-1, the J call TRBJ2-5; perhaps TRBD1 as D (5 bases). The CDR3 spans 12 residues. In germline, CDR1 is SQVTM, CDR2 ANQGSEA. Trimming removed 4 bases at V and 2 bases at J, with 8 bases between. The chain's CDR3 is CSVVTVQETQYF. CDR3 coding DNA: TGCAGCGTTGTGACAGTACAAGAGACCCAGTACTTC.

As concerns this clone: The junction differs from germline at one of its ends, possibly a read error. The genes are TRBV13 and TRBJ2-5; TRBD1 might be the D (7 bases). Per germline, CDR1 PRHDT and CDR2 FYEKMQ (reference sequence). This CDR3 is built from 14 residues. The CDR3 reads CASSKQGTEETQYF. DNA of the CDR3: TGTGCCAGCAGCAAACAGGGGACTGAAGAAACCCAGTACTTC.

The rearrangement links TRBV19 to TRBJ2-1; TRBD2 agrees at 13 bases. The length of the CDR3 is 16 residues. Germline trimming cut 5 bases from V and 6 bases from J; bases unmatched to any gene: 7. Germline CDR1 reads LNHDA; CDR2 reads SQIVND (reference sequence). The CDR3 protein is CASSPGLAGVINEQFF. CDR3 DNA sequence: TGTGCCAGTAGTCCAGGACTAGCGGGAGTTATCAATGAGCAGTTCTTC.

The chain carries TRBV27 and TRBJ2-1, with unresolved D. The CDR3 has 16 residues. Germline V lookup: CDR1 MNHEY, CDR2 SMNVEV (reference sequence). The V end was cut by 2 bases, the J end by 9 bases, with 20 bases between. CDR3 protein: CASSLIATSAWVEQFF. Written as DNA, the CDR3 is TGTGCCAGCAGTTTAATCGCGACTTCAGCATGGGTTGAGCAGTTCTTC.

The rearrangement links TRBV6-7 to TRBJ1-1; possibly TRBD1 for D (5 bases). TRBV6-7 is known as an ORF, though its function is uncertain. This CDR3 is built from 15 residues. V lost 0 bases to trimming and J lost 6 bases, with 14 bases between them. The CDR3: CASSYSWVRGAEAFF. The CDR3 nucleotides are TGTGCCAGCAGTTACTCTTGGGTTAGGGGCGCTGAAGCTTTCTTT.

This clone was recorded only once. The chain is built from TRBV4-1 and TRBJ1-5, with D possibly matching TRBD1 (5 bases). The CDR3 is made up of 15 amino acids. V was cut by 8 bases and J by 0 bases, with 14 bases left in between. Germline V lookup: CDR1 MGHRA, CDR2 YSYEKL. CDR3 protein: CASRRDFYSNQPQHF. In nucleotides, the CDR3 is TGCGCCAGCCGGAGGGACTTTTATAGCAATCAGCCCCAGCATTTT.

This CDR3 is CAGIRNRGTLGHGYTF. The CDR3 nucleotides read TGTGCCGGGATACGCAACAGGGGGACTCTGGGTCATGGCTACACCTTC. The chain carries TRBV3-1 (or the pseudogene TRBV3-2) and TRBJ1-2, with 8 bases fitting TRBD1. V lost 11 bases and J lost 6; bases outside the gene matches: 20. The CDR3 has 16 amino acids. The germline CDR1 and CDR2 sequences are LGHDT and YNNKEL (reference sequence).

The J gene is TRBJ2-1, the V gene TRBV4-2, with a weak D call TRBD2 (7 bases). This CDR3 is 16 amino acids long. The V gene lost 1 base and the J gene lost 9 bases, with 19 bases spanning the gap. Germline V gene lookup returns CDR1 LGHNA and CDR2 YNFKEQ. The CDR3 bases are TGTGCCAGCAGCCAAGCGGGGGGCTCCGCTCTGGGTGAGCAGTTCTTC. It specifies CASSQAGGSALGEQFF.

V gene TRBV4-1 combines with J gene TRBJ1-4; TRBD1 matches at 8 bases. The CDR3 length is 16 residues. Trimming cost V 1 base and J 2 bases; bases outside gene matches: 3. Germline CDR1 reads MGHRA; CDR2 reads YSYEKL. CDR3: CASSQGTGFTNEKLFF. The CDR3 bases are TGCGCCAGCAGCCAAGGGACAGGGTTCACTAATGAAAAACTGTTTTTT.